This T cell receptor (beta chain) was sequenced during a study of neurological immune-mediated disorders. Study results and caveats: Among expanded clones, no CDR3 amino acid sequences were shared across subjects, a pattern suggesting private repertoires in all groups.

TCRdb used MiXCR to reprocess the 5' RACE reads, holding one entry per CDR3 protein. The sample includes around 79,000 distinct CDR3 sequences, 12% to 15% of them seen just once. This clonotype was picked up many times. Its antigen is not known. CDR3 length: 13 residues. Trimming stripped 8 bases from V and 1 base from J, with 11 bases between. Germline values: CDR1 MDHEN, CDR2 SYDVKM. Stored at -80 C, 2 million PBMCs were the source of the unsorted libraries. The TCR was taken from a woman between 50 and 59 years old in good health. This chain joins TRBV28 and TRBJ1-1; D is undetermined. Sample: PBMCs. CDR3: CASLLKANTEAFF. DNA for the CDR3: TGTGCCAGCCTCCTTAAGGCGAACACTGAAGCTTTCTTT. Drawing the rest from reference TRBV28 and TRBJ1-1, the complete variable domain is DVKVTQSSRYLVKRTGEKVFLECVQDMDHENMFWYRQDPGLGLRLIYFSYDVKMKEKGDIPEGYSVSREKKERFSLILESASTNQTSMYLCASLLKANTEAFFGQGTRLTVV.